A selection of T cell receptor beta chains follows, all from one sample in a study of T cell repertoires in cytomegalovirus infection. These receptors are not linked to any known antigen. TCRdb fed the reads into MiXCR, producing one record per CDR3 protein. This sample carries around 570,000 distinct CDR3 sequences, roughly 42% of them seen once, and the ten largest clones take around 50%. The source material was cultured PBMCs, sampled from culture after CMV antigen stimulation. The receptors derive from a human donor in good health (CMV status not recorded). Some clones in this sample may be carry-over from other donors' samples. CDR3s include the opening cysteine and the closing phenylalanine or tryptophan. The D gene is left open where the match is weak. Part of the rows lack a size; the others show once, few, many or a class for expanded clones.

D gene	V gene	J gene	clone size	CDR3 protein	CDR3 DNA
.	TRBV7-2	TRBJ1-2	.	CASSPPDGYTF	TGTGCCAGCAGCCCCCCTGATGGCTACACCTTC
TRBD2	TRBV7-2	TRBJ2-2	.	CASRASGGNTGELFF	TGTGCCAGCAGGGCCAGCGGGGGCAACACCGGGGAGCTGTTTTTT
.	TRBV7-9	TRBJ2-1	few	CASIGWDSNEQFF	TGTGCCAGCATAGGGTGGGACTCGAATGAGCAGTTCTTC
.	TRBV2	TRBJ2-7	.	CASRFTTYEQYF	TGTGCCAGCAGATTCACAACCTACGAGCAGTACTTC
.	TRBV12-3/TRBV12-4	TRBJ2-1	few	CASTRDGVYNEQFF	TGTGCCAGCACCCGGGACGGAGTCTACAATGAGCAGTTCTTC
.	TRBV7-2	TRBJ2-1	few	CASSRGAGAPVDNEQFF	TGTGCCAGCAGCCGAGGGGCGGGCGCACCGGTTGACAATGAGCAGTTCTTC
.	TRBV18	TRBJ1-2	.	CASTQQEALVGYTF	TGTGCCAGCACCCAACAGGAAGCCCTCGTCGGCTACACCTTC
.	TRBV7-9	TRBJ1-5	once	CASSLVGRRQGSNQPQHF	TGTGCCAGCAGCTTAGTGGGCAGGCGGCAGGGAAGCAATCAGCCCCAGCATTTT
.	TRBV12-3/TRBV12-4	TRBJ2-4	.	CASSYSTEVATLEYF	TGTGCCAGCAGTTATTCGACCGAGGTAGCAACATTGGAGTACTTC
TRBD1	TRBV2	TRBJ2-6	.	CASSQPWGQGSGANVLTF	TGTGCCAGCAGTCAACCTTGGGGACAGGGATCTGGGGCCAACGTCCTGACTTTC
.	TRBV7-9	TRBJ2-3	.	CASSSLSGRLGRDTQYF	TGTGCCAGCAGCTCCCTTTCCGGCCGCCTGGGGAGAGATACGCAGTATTTT
.	TRBV6-5	TRBJ2-7	.	CASSYSTSYPSLEQYF	TGTGCCAGCAGTTACTCGACGTCATACCCTAGCCTCGAGCAGTACTTC
.	TRBV7-2	TRBJ1-5	few	CASTRKSNQPQHF	TGTGCCAGCACTCGTAAGTCCAATCAGCCCCAGCATTTT
TRBD1	TRBV19	TRBJ1-2	.	CASIQGAYGYTF	TGTGCCAGTATTCAGGGGGCCTATGGCTACACCTTC
.	TRBV7-2	TRBJ1-1	many	CASSFYQNTEAFF	TGTGCCAGCAGCTTCTACCAGAACACTGAAGCTTTCTTT
.	TRBV27	TRBJ1-2	.	CASSWTGEDYGYTF	TGTGCCAGCAGTTGGACGGGGGAGGACTATGGCTACACCTTC
.	TRBV7-2	TRBJ2-7	.	CASSLSYPNEQYF	TGTGCCAGCAGCTTAAGTTACCCGAACGAGCAGTACTTC
.	TRBV7-6	TRBJ1-2	.	CASSYPPSGGYTF	TGTGCCAGCAGCTACCCCCCCTCGGGGGGCTACACCTTC
TRBD2	TRBV7-6	TRBJ2-1	.	CASSGGDHNEQFF	TGTGCCAGCAGCGGGGGGGACCACAATGAGCAGTTCTTC
.	TRBV7-9	TRBJ2-5	.	CASSFDRTGPETQYF	TGTGCCAGCAGCTTCGACAGGACGGGGCCAGAGACCCAGTACTTC
TRBD1	TRBV6-5	TRBJ1-1	few	CASSYSRDRGLSDTEAFF	TGTGCCAGCAGTTACTCCCGGGACAGGGGGCTGTCGGACACTGAAGCTTTCTTT
.	TRBV6-1	TRBJ2-5	few	CVTARSQETQYF	TGTGTTACGGCAAGATCCCAAGAGACCCAGTACTTC
.	TRBV12-3/TRBV12-4	TRBJ1-1	.	CASSLGPAVEAFF	TGTGCCAGCAGTCTGGGCCCCGCCGTGGAAGCTTTCTTT
.	TRBV25-1	TRBJ2-1	.	CASSELGHEQFF	TGTGCCAGCAGTGAATTGGGCCATGAGCAGTTCTTC
TRBD2	TRBV7-2	TRBJ2-2	.	CASSTRQGASGRADGELFF	TGTGCCAGCAGCACGCGACAGGGGGCTAGCGGGAGGGCGGACGGGGAGCTGTTTTTT
.	TRBV7-8	TRBJ1-4	.	CASSLSGNNEKLFF	TGTGCCAGCAGCTTAAGCGGGAACAATGAAAAACTGTTTTTT
TRBD1	TRBV27	TRBJ1-1	few	CASSLSPTTGRGEAFF	TGTGCCAGCAGTTTATCTCCCACGACAGGGAGGGGAGAAGCTTTCTTT
TRBD2	TRBV7-8	TRBJ2-6	.	CASIPWGGSGANVLTF	TGTGCCAGCATACCATGGGGGGGCTCTGGGGCCAACGTCCTGACTTTC
TRBD2	TRBV19	TRBJ2-1	few	CASSIGESKTSGSPPYNEQFF	TGTGCCAGTAGTATCGGGGAATCCAAGACTAGCGGGAGCCCCCCCTACAATGAGCAGTTCTTC
.	TRBV27	TRBJ1-6	.	CASSITPLAGALHF	TGTGCCAGCAGCATAACACCTCTTGCCGGGGCCCTCCACTTT
TRBD2	TRBV7-2	TRBJ2-5	few	CASTLGGGETQYF	TGTGCCAGCACCCTCGGGGGGGGGGAGACCCAGTACTTC
TRBD2	TRBV12-3/TRBV12-4	TRBJ2-1	.	CASRRGLAGSNEQFF	TGTGCCAGCAGACGGGGACTAGCGGGGAGCAATGAGCAGTTCTTC
TRBD2	TRBV2	TRBJ2-7	.	CASSGLASGGDLSYEQYF	TGTGCCAGCAGTGGCCTGGCTAGCGGGGGGGACCTCTCCTACGAGCAGTACTTC
.	TRBV6-1	TRBJ1-1	.	CASRFSPNTEAFF	TGTGCCAGCAGATTCTCCCCGAACACTGAAGCTTTCTTT
.	TRBV20-1	TRBJ2-7	.	CSARDSRSAEISF	TGCAGTGCTAGAGATTCAAGGAGCGCCGAAATATCCTTC
.	TRBV4-1	TRBJ1-1	.	CASKARDGRTEAFF	TGCGCCAGCAAGGCTAGAGATGGGCGCACTGAAGCTTTCTTT
TRBD2	TRBV7-9	TRBJ2-5	.	CASTQYPAGTFQETQYF	TGTGCCAGCACCCAATATCCAGCGGGGACTTTCCAAGAGACCCAGTACTTC
TRBD2	TRBV7-2	TRBJ2-1	.	CASRFSGGAREQFF	TGTGCCAGCAGGTTTAGCGGGGGGGCGCGGGAGCAGTTCTTC
.	TRBV7-2	TRBJ2-1	.	CASSLARINEQFF	TGTGCCAGCAGCTTAGCGCGTATAAATGAGCAGTTCTTC
TRBD2	TRBV28	TRBJ2-3	.	CASSFWTSGGRDTQYF	TGTGCCAGCAGTTTCTGGACTAGCGGGGGTCGAGATACGCAGTATTTT
TRBD2	TRBV20-1	TRBJ2-1	.	CSARPASGTGEQFF	TGCAGTGCTAGGCCGGCTAGCGGTACTGGTGAGCAGTTCTTC
.	TRBV7-8	TRBJ2-1	.	CASRIDRGGEQFF	TGTGCCAGCAGAATCGACAGGGGAGGGGAGCAGTTCTTC
TRBD1	TRBV2	TRBJ1-2	.	CASKNSAGTGTYYGYTF	TGTGCCAGCAAAAACTCGGCGGGGACAGGGACTTACTATGGCTACACCTTC
.	TRBV5-6	TRBJ2-1	.	CASKRQDGDSYNEQFF	TGTGCCAGCAAAAGGCAGGATGGCGACTCCTACAATGAGCAGTTCTTC
.	TRBV9	TRBJ1-1	.	CASSPSPTLNTEAFF	TGTGCCAGCAGCCCGAGCCCGACACTGAACACTGAAGCTTTCTTT
.	TRBV7-6	TRBJ2-3	few	CASSSIDTQYF	TGTGCCAGCAGCTCTATAGATACGCAGTATTTT
.	TRBV7-8	TRBJ1-2	.	CASSLVESGYTF	TGTGCCAGCAGCTTAGTGGAGTCTGGCTACACCTTC
.	TRBV12-3/TRBV12-4	TRBJ2-1	once	CASSLKLVDEQFF	TGTGCCAGCAGCCTCAAACTAGTCGATGAGCAGTTCTTC
TRBD2	TRBV10-3	TRBJ2-3	few	CAISRTSGGATDTQYF	TGTGCCATCAGCCGAACTAGCGGGGGGGCCACAGATACGCAGTATTTT
.	TRBV6-5	TRBJ2-7	.	CASGRDRSSYEQYF	TGTGCCAGCGGGCGGGACAGAAGCTCCTACGAGCAGTACTTC
.	TRBV7-4	TRBJ2-7	.	CASSREGAYEQYF	TGTGCCAGCAGCCGAGAAGGGGCCTACGAGCAGTACTTC